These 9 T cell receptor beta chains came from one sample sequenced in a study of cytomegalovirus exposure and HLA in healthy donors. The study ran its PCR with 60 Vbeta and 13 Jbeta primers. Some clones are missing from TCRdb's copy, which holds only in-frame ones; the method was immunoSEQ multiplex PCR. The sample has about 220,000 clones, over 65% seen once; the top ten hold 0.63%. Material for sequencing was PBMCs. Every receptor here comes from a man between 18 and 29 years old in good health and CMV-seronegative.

The CDR3 region is CASSARLAGATDTQYF. The CDR3 DNA reads as TGTGCCAGCAGCGCTCGACTAGCGGGGGCCACAGATACGCAGTATTTT. The chain links TRBV13 to TRBJ2-3; 12 bases align to TRBD2. J gave up 2 bases and V 5 bases, and 5 bases lay outside the gene matches. The V gene's germline CDR1 is PRHDT and CDR2 FYEKMQ (reference sequence). The CDR3 runs 16 residues.

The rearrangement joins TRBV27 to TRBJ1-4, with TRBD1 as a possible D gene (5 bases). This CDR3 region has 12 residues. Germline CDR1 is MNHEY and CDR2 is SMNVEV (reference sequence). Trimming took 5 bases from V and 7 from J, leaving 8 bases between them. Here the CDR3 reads CASSERGEKLFF. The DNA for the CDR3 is TGTGCCAGCAGTGAAAGGGGTGAAAAACTGTTTTTT.

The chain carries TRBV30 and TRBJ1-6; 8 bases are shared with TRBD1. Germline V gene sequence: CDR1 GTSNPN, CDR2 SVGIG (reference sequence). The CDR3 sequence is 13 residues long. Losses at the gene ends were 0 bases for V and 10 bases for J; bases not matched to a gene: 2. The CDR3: CAWSVQGESPLHF. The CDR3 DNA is TGTGCCTGGAGTGTACAGGGGGAATCACCCCTCCACTTT.

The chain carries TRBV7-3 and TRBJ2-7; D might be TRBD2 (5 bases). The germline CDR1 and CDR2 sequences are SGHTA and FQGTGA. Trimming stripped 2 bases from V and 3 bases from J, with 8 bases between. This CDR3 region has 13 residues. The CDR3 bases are TGTGCCAGCAGCTTAGAGGGAAACTACGAGCAGTACTTC. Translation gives CASSLEGNYEQYF.

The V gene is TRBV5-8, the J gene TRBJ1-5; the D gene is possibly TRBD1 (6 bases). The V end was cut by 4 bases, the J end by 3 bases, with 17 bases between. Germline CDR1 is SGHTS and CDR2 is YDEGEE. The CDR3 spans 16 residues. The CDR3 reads CASSRLTGWVNQPQHF. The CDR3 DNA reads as TGTGCCAGCAGCCGATTGACAGGTTGGGTCAATCAGCCCCAGCATTTT.

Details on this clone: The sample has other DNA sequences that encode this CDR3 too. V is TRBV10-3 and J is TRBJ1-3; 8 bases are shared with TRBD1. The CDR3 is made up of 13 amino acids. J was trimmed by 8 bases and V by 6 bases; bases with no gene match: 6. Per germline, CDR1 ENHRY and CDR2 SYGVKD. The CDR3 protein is CAIRGTGGDTIYF. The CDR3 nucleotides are TGTGCCATCAGGGGAACAGGGGGGGACACCATATATTTT.

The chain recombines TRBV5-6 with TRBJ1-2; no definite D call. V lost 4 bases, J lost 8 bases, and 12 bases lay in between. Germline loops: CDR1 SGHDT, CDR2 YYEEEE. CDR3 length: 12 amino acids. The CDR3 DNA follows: TGTGCCAGCAGCCTCGAGAGTGTAGGCTACACCTTC. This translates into CASSLESVGYTF.

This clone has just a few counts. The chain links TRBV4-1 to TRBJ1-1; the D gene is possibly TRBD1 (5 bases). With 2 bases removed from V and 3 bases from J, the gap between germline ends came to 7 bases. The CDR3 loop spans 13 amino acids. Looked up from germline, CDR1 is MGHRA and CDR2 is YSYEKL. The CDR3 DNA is TGCGCCAGCAGCCAAAAAGGGGACACTGAAGCTTTCTTT. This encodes CASSQKGDTEAFF.

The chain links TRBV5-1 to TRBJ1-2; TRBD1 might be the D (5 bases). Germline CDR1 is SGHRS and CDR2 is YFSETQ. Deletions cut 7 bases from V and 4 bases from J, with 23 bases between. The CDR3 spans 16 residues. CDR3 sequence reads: CASGDSRGSEGYGYTF. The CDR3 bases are TGCGCCAGCGGGGATAGTCGGGGGAGTGAGGGCTATGGCTACACCTTC.